This is a list of T cell receptor beta chains from one sample in a study of blood T cells in healthy people across ages. TCRdb processed the 5' RACE reads anew with MiXCR; each CDR3 protein has one entry. The sample comprises over 1,500,000 distinct CDR3 sequences, 49% of which are singletons, and 2.1% rests with the top ten. Source material: blood. The receptors stem from a woman in her 40s in good health. The CDR3 runs from the conserved cysteine through the conserved F or W. A D gene is named only where the DNA matches it firmly. Size values are once, few and many counts, or a class for expanded clones, and some rows have none.

j_call clone_size v_call d_call cdr3_nt cdr3_aa
TRBJ2-1 - TRBV5-1 TRBD2 TGCGCCAACAGCCCGGGACTAGCCCCCGCAGAATACAATGAGCAGTTCTTC CANSPGLAPAEYNEQFF
TRBJ2-5 few TRBV2 TRBD2 TGTGCCAGCAGTGGGCTAGCGGTAAAGGAGACCCAGTACTTC CASSGLAVKETQYF
TRBJ2-7 few TRBV5-5 TRBD2 TGTGCCAGCAGGCGCACTTCTGCGGGGGGGTTTAACGAGCAGTACTTC CASRRTSAGGFNEQYF
TRBJ2-3 few TRBV10-3 - TGTGCCATCAGGGCGGGTCAGGGCCCAGATACGCAGTATTTT CAIRAGQGPDTQYF
TRBJ2-7 - TRBV7-8 - TGTGCCAGCAGCTTAGGCGCCAGAACCTCCTACGAGCAGTACTTC CASSLGARTSYEQYF
TRBJ2-5 - TRBV28 TRBD1 TGTGCCAGCAGTACTAAAGACAGGGTGGAGACCCAGTACTTC CASSTKDRVETQYF
TRBJ2-1 - TRBV6-6 TRBD2 TGTGCCAGCAGTTCGCCGACGGCTAGCGGGAGTCGTCTTGAGCAGTTCTTC CASSSPTASGSRLEQFF
TRBJ2-4 - TRBV7-2 - TGTGCCAGCAGCACACAGACAGGTTACATTCAGTACTTC CASSTQTGYIQYF
TRBJ2-3 few TRBV2 TRBD1 TGTGCCAGCAGAGTGACAGGGGTGGAAGATACGCAGTATTTT CASRVTGVEDTQYF
TRBJ2-7 - TRBV11-2 - TGTGCCAGCAGCGGTAGGTTGGGTATCTACGAGCAGTACTTC CASSGRLGIYEQYF
TRBJ1-4 - TRBV6-5 - TGTGCCAGCAGTTACTCGCCCGGGGGCGGTGAAAAACTGTTTTTT CASSYSPGGGEKLFF
TRBJ2-5 - TRBV10-3 TRBD1 TGTGCCATCAGTGACGGGACAGGGGGCCGGGAGACCCAGTACTTC CAISDGTGGRETQYF
TRBJ2-5 - TRBV7-7 - TGCGCTAGCAGCACAGGGTGGCAAGAGACCCAGTACTTC CASSTGWQETQYF
TRBJ2-3 few TRBV29-1 TRBD1 TGCAGCGTTGAACTGTTCCCGGGACAGGGGGCCGCAGATACGCAGTATTTT CSVELFPGQGAADTQYF